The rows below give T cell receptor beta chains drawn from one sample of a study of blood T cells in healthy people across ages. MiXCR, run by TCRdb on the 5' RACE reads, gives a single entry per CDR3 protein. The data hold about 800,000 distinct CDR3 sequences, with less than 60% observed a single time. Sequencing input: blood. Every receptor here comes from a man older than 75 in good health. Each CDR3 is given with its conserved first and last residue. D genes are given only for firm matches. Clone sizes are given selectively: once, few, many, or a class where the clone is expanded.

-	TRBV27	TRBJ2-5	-	CASSSLTGYSYSEQYF	TGTGCCAGCAGTTCTCTCACAGGGTACTCTTACAGTGAGCAGTACTTC
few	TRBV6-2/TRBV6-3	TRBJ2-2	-	CASNPNRRVTRANTGELFF	TGTGCCAGCAACCCAAACCGTCGGGTCACCCGAGCGAACACCGGGGAGCTGTTTTTT
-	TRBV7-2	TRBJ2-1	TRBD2	CASSPRTSGSPKEQFF	TGTGCCAGCAGCCCCAGGACTAGCGGGAGCCCCAAAGAGCAGTTCTTC
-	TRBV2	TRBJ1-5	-	CASSPRTLEKGVDNQPQHF	TGTGCCAGCAGTCCTCGGACACTAGAAAAGGGGGTCGACAATCAGCCCCAGCATTTT
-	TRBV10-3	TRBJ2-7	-	CAISEARGSYEQYF	TGCGCCATCAGTGAGGCGAGGGGGTCCTACGAGCAGTACTTC
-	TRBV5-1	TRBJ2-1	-	CASSLTIQGDVFEQFF	TGCGCCAGCAGCTTGACAATCCAGGGTGACGTTTTTGAGCAGTTCTTC
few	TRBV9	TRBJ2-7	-	CASSVAVGGYSYEQYF	TGTGCCAGCAGCGTAGCCGTGGGAGGCTACTCCTACGAGCAGTACTTC
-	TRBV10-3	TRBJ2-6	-	CVTWDPETGEGSGANVLTF	TGTGTCACATGGGACCCCGAGACAGGGGAGGGATCTGGGGCCAACGTCCTGACTTTC
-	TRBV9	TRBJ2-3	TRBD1	CASSTTRGMSADTQYF	TGTGCCAGCAGCACAACCAGGGGGATGAGCGCAGATACGCAGTATTTT
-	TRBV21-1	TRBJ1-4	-	CASNNRTGGSEKLFF	TGTGCCAGCAACAACCGAACAGGGGGAAGTGAAAAACTGTTTTTT
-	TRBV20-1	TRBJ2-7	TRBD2	CSAKMTSGIYEQYF	TGCAGTGCAAAGATGACTAGCGGCATCTACGAGCAGTACTTC
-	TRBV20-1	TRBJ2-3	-	CSASEPDTQYF	TGCAGTGCTAGTGAGCCAGATACGCAGTATTTT
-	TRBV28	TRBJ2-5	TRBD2	CASSMSSGLVTETQYF	TGTGCCAGCAGTATGTCTTCGGGACTAGTAACAGAGACCCAGTACTTC
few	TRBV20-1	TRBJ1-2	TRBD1	CSARQGRRGYTF	TGCAGTGCTCGACAGGGTCGGCGCGGCTACACCTTC
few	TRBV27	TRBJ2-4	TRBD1	CATGEGGQRRNIQYF	TGTGCCACTGGAGAAGGGGGACAGCGTCGGAACATTCAGTACTTC
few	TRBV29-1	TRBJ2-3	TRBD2	CSVEAGGPNTQYF	TGCAGCGTTGAAGCGGGAGGGCCAAATACGCAGTATTTT
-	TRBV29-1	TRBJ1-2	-	CSVELGWDGYTF	TGCAGCGTTGAATTAGGGTGGGATGGCTACACCTTC
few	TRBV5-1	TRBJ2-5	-	CASSLGNNEQYF	TGTGCCAGCAGTTTAGGGAACAATGAGCAGTACTTC
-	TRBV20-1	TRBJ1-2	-	CSARGVDGANYGYTF	TGCAGTGCTAGAGGGGTGGACGGGGCTAACTATGGCTACACCTTC
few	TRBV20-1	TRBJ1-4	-	CSARQDNEKLFF	TGCAGTGCTAGACAGGACAATGAAAAACTGTTTTTT
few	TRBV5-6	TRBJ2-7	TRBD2	CASSDITSAFYEQYF	TGTGCCAGCAGCGATATCACTAGCGCGTTTTACGAGCAGTACTTC
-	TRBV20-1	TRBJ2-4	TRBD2	CSAGLAARNIQYF	TGCAGTGCCGGGCTAGCGGCACGTAACATTCAGTACTTC
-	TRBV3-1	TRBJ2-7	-	CASSPQTQDQTYEQYF	TGTGCCAGCAGCCCCCAAACACAGGACCAGACGTACGAGCAGTACTTC
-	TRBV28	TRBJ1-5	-	CASSLSRGMNQPQHF	TGTGCCAGCAGTTTAAGTAGAGGGATGAATCAGCCCCAGCATTTT
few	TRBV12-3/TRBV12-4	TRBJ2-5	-	CASSFKRAGQETQYF	TGTGCCAGCAGTTTTAAGCGCGCGGGCCAAGAGACCCAGTACTTC
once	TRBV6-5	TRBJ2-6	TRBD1	CASSGQGQNVLTF	TGTGCCAGCAGCGGACAGGGTCAGAACGTCCTGACTTTC
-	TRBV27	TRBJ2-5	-	CASRALFLETQYF	TGTGCCAGCAGAGCCCTGTTTCTAGAGACCCAGTACTTC
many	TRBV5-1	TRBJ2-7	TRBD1	CASSWTGPSYEQYF	TGCGCCAGCAGCTGGACAGGGCCTTCCTACGAGCAGTACTTC
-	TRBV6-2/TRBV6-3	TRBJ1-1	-	CASSYAGTEAFF	TGTGCCAGCAGTTACGCGGGTACCGAAGCTTTCTTT
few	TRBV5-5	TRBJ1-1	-	CASSLFGGMNTEAFF	TGTGCCAGCAGCTTGTTTGGTGGTATGAACACTGAAGCTTTCTTT
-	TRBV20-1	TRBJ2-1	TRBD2	CSAFLTSSGAYNEQFF	TGCAGCGCTTTTTTAACCTCTAGCGGGGCATACAATGAGCAGTTCTTC
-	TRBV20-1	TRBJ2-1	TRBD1	CSARRKGALYNEQFF	TGCAGTGCTAGGAGAAAGGGGGCGCTTTACAATGAGCAGTTCTTC
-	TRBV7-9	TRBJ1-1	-	CASSYTGENTEAFF	TGTGCCAGCAGCTATACAGGCGAGAACACTGAAGCTTTCTTT
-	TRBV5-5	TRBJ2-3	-	CASSTGTSDTQYF	TGTGCCAGCAGCACCGGGACTTCGGATACGCAGTATTTT
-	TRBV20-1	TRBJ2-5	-	CSATNLEGQETQYF	TGCAGTGCTACGAACCTGGAGGGCCAAGAGACCCAGTACTTC
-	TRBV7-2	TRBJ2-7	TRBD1	CASSLGTGGAYNEQYF	TGTGCCAGCAGCTTAGGGACAGGGGGCGCCTACAATGAGCAGTACTTC
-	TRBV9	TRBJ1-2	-	CASSAGPWGFDGYTF	TGTGCCAGCAGCGCGGGACCGTGGGGTTTCGATGGCTACACCTTC